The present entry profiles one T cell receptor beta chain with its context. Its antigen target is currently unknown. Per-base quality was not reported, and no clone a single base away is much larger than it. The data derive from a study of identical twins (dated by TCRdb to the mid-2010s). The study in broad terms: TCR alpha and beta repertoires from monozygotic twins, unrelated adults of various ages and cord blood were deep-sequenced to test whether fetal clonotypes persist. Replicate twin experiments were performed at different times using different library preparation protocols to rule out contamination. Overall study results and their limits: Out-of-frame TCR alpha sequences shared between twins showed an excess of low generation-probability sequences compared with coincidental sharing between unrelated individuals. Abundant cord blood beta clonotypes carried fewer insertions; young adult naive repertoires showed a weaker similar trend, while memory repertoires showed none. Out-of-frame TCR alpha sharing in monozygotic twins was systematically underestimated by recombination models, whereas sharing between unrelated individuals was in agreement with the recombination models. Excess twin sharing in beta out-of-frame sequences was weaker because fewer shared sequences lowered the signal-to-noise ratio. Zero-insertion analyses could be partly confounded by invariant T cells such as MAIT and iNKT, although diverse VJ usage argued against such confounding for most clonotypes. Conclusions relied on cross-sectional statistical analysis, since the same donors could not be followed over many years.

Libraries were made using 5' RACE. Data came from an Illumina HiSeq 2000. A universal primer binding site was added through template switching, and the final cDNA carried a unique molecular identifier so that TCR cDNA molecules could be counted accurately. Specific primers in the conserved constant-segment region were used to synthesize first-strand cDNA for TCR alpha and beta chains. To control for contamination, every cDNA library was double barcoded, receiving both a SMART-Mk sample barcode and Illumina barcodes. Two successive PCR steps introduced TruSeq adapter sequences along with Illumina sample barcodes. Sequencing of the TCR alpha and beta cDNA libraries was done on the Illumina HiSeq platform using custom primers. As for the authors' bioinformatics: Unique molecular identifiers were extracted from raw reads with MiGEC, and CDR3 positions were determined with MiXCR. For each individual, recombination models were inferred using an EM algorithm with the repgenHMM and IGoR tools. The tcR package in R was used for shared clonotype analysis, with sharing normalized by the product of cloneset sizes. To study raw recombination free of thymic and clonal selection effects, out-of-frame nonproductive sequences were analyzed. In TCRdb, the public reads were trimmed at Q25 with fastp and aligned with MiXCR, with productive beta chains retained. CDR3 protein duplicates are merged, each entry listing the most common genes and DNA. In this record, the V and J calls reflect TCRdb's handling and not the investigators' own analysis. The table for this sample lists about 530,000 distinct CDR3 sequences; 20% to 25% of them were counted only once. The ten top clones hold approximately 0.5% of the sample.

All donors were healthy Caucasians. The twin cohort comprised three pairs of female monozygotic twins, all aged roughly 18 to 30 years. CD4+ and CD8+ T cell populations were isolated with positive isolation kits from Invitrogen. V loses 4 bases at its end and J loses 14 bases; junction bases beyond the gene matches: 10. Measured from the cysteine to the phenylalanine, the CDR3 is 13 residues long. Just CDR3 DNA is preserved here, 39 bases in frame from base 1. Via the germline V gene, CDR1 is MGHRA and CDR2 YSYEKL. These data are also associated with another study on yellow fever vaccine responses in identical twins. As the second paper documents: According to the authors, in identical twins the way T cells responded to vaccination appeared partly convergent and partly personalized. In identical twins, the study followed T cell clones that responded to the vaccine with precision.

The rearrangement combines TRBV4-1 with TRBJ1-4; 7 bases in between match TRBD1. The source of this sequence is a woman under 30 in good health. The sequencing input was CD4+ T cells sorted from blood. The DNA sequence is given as TGCGCCAGCAGCCCCCCAGTTGCGGGACAGCTGTTTTTT. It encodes CASSPPVAGQLFF.